Listed here is a single TCR beta chain. Its antigen is still unknown. Germline V lookup: CDR1 SQVTM, CDR2 ANQGSEA. J lost 2 bases, V lost 4 bases, and 3 bases had no gene match. The CDR3 runs 15 residues. The data derive from a study of T-cell reconstitution after alpha-beta-depleted transplantation in children. Overall study findings and caveats: The study traced high day-60 TCRbeta diversity in some patients to surviving recipient T cells and thymic progenitors.

Unique molecular identifiers were used in preparing the TCRbeta library. TCRdb fed the PCR reads into MiXCR, producing one record per CDR3 protein. The data show about 420,000 distinct CDR3 sequences, about 16% seen once. This sample comprised PBMCs, mostly from graft donor cells, obtained 360 days after TCRalphabeta/CD19-depleted stem cell transplant. The V and J genes are TRBV29-1 and TRBJ2-3; 13 bases fit TRBD2. This TCR was recovered from a boy in the first two years of life who had a stem cell transplant for Wiskott-Aldrich syndrome, so the T cells may come from the graft donor. The CDR3 nucleotides are TGCAGCGTTGTCGGGACTAGCGGGACCACAGATACGCAGTATTTT. As protein: CSVVGTSGTTDTQYF.